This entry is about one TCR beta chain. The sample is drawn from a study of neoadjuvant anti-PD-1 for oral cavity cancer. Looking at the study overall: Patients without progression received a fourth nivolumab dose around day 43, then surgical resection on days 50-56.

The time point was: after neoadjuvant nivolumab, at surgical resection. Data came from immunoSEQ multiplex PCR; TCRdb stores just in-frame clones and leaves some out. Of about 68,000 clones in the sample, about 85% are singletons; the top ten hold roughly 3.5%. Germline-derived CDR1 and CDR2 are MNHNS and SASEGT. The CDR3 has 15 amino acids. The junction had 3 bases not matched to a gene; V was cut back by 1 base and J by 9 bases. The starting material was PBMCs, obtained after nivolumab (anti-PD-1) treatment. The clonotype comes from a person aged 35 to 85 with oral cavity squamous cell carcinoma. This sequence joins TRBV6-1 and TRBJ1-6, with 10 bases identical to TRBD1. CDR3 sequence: CASSEGTGGGSPLHF. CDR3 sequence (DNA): TGTGCCAGCAGTGAAGGGACAGGGGGTGGTTCACCCCTCCACTTT.